This is a list of T cell receptor beta chains from one sample in a study of cytomegalovirus exposure and HLA in healthy donors. The table came from immunoSEQ multiplex PCR; TCRdb's copy has only in-frame clones and leaves some out. This sample has roughly 150,000 clones, with around 75% found just once. Specimen: PBMCs. The receptors derive from a man aged 25-45 years in good health and CMV-seronegative. The CDR3 runs from the conserved cysteine through the conserved F or W. D genes are given only for firm matches. Clone size is stated in some rows and not others, as once, few, many or a class when expanded.

>few|TRBJ2-2|TRBV10-3|TRBD2
TGTGCCATCAGTGGTACAGCTAGCGGAGCTCTGAACACCGGGGAGCTGTTTTTT
CAISGTASGALNTGELFF
>NA|TRBJ2-7|TRBV30|TRBD1
TGTGCCTGGGGACAGGCACGCTACGAGCAGTACTTC
CAWGQARYEQYF
>NA|TRBJ1-5|TRBV6-1|NA
TGTGCCAGCAGGGGGGCTTTCGGTAGTCAGCCCCAGCATTTT
CASRGAFGSQPQHF
>NA|TRBJ2-7|TRBV6-1|TRBD2
TGTGCCAGCAGCCAGCGGGGAGGATCCCAGCAGTACTTC
CASSQRGGSQQYF
>NA|TRBJ1-2|TRBV28|TRBD1
TGTGCCAGCAGTTTACAGGGGGAGGTGTATGGCTACACCTTC
CASSLQGEVYGYTF
>NA|TRBJ1-1|TRBV6-5|NA
TGTGCCAGCAGTCAACAACAGGGAATCCCTGAAGCTTTCTTT
CASSQQQGIPEAFF
>few|TRBJ1-1|TRBV6-5|NA
TGTGCCAGCAGTTACGGATCGGGGGTGCGGGCTTTCTTT
CASSYGSGVRAFF
>few|TRBJ1-1|TRBV19|NA
TGTGCCAGTATCGAACGCAGGGATTCTAACACTGAAGCTTTCTTT
CASIERRDSNTEAFF
>NA|TRBJ1-1|TRBV7-6|TRBD1
TGTGCCAGCAGCTTAGAGACAGGGGCGCAGGCTGAAGCTTTCTTT
CASSLETGAQAEAFF
>NA|TRBJ1-3|TRBV7-6|TRBD1
TGTGCCAGCAGCCCGGGGACAGGCTCTGGAAACACCATATATTTT
CASSPGTGSGNTIYF
>NA|TRBJ2-6|TRBV2|NA
TGTGCCGGAGGGGACAGACTCAGCTCTGGGGCCAACGGCCTGACTTTC
CAGGDRLSSGANGLTF
>NA|TRBJ1-2|TRBV7-9|NA
TGTGCCAGCAGCTTAGACGCCCTCACAGACTATGGCTACACCTTC
CASSLDALTDYGYTF
>NA|TRBJ2-1|TRBV27|TRBD2
TGTGCCAGCAGTTTAACTTACCTAGCGGCCAATGAGCAGTTCTTC
CASSLTYLAANEQFF
>NA|TRBJ2-7|TRBV18|NA
TGTGCCAGCTCACCTCGTACAGGTTTTAGGTACGAGCAGTACTTC
CASSPRTGFRYEQYF
>NA|TRBJ2-2|TRBV11-3|NA
TGTGCCAGCAGCTTAGTTATGTCCGGGGAGCTGTTTTTT
CASSLVMSGELFF
>NA|TRBJ2-2|TRBV27|NA
TGTGCCAGCAAGAGGGGGAACCCGGGTGAGGCCGGGGAGCTGTTTTTT
CASKRGNPGEAGELFF
>few|TRBJ2-7|TRBV28|NA
TGTGCCAGCAGTTTAGAAGGGAGTTACGAGCAGTACTTC
CASSLEGSYEQYF
>NA|TRBJ2-3|TRBV5-1|NA
TGCGCCAGCAGCCCGACAGGTAGTGGCACAGATACGCAGTATTTT
CASSPTGSGTDTQYF
>few|TRBJ1-1|TRBV28|NA
TGTGCCAGCAGTTTATGGCCGGTTATGATGAACACTGAAGCTTTCTTT
CASSLWPVMMNTEAFF
>NA|TRBJ2-2|TRBV18|NA
TGTGCCAGCTCACTCATTTTTAACCGGGACAACGAGCTGTTTTTT
CASSLIFNRDNELFF
>once|TRBJ1-1|TRBV11-3|NA
TGTGCCAGCAGCTTAGAGGGGAGCACTGAAGCTTTCTTT
CASSLEGSTEAFF
>NA|TRBJ1-5|TRBV7-2|NA
TGTGCCAGCAGCCTCCGGGGGAATCAGCCCCAGCATTTT
CASSLRGNQPQHF
>NA|TRBJ1-2|TRBV29-1|TRBD1
TGCAGCGTTGATGCCGTAGGACAGGGGGCTGATGGCTACACCTTC
CSVDAVGQGADGYTF
>NA|TRBJ2-7|TRBV28|TRBD2
TGTGCCAGCAGTTCCGTAGCGGGGGGGCTCTACGAGCAGTACTTC
CASSSVAGGLYEQYF
>NA|TRBJ2-7|TRBV7-2|NA
TGTGCCAGCAGCTTAACCCCAGGGCCCTCCTACGAGCAGTACTTC
CASSLTPGPSYEQYF
>NA|TRBJ1-1|TRBV5-6|TRBD1
TGTGCCAGCAGCCCCCCGGTAGGTAGGGGGCATTACTCTGAAGCTTTCTTT
CASSPPVGRGHYSEAFF
>NA|TRBJ1-4|TRBV29-1|TRBD1
TGCAGCGTCCGGACAGGGTCTAATGAAAAACTGTTTTTT
CSVRTGSNEKLFF
>NA|TRBJ1-5|TRBV7-9|NA
TGTGCCAGCAGCTCGACAGGATTTAGCAATCAGCCCCAGCATTTT
CASSSTGFSNQPQHF
>once|TRBJ1-1|TRBV10-3|NA
TGTGCCATCATGGGGCAGCTGAACACTGAAGCTTTCTTT
CAIMGQLNTEAFF
>NA|TRBJ1-2|TRBV19|NA
TGTGCCAGTAACGACAGGTCCTATGGCTACACCTTC
CASNDRSYGYTF
>NA|TRBJ2-3|TRBV2|TRBD2
TGTGCCAGCAGTGAGGGACTAGCGGGACGTCGTACAGATACGCAGTATTTT
CASSEGLAGRRTDTQYF
>NA|TRBJ2-5|TRBV5-1|NA
TGCGCCAGCAGCTTGGGACTAGTGCCGCAAGAGACCCAGTACTTC
CASSLGLVPQETQYF
>few|TRBJ2-5|TRBV5-6|NA
TGTGCCAGCACCCAGCGTGCAGGGCAAGAGACCCAGTACTTC
CASTQRAGQETQYF
>NA|TRBJ1-3|TRBV6-1|TRBD1
TGTGCCAGCGGGACAGCCGGAAACACCATATATTTT
CASGTAGNTIYF
>NA|TRBJ1-1|TRBV11-1|NA
TGTGCCAGCAGCTTCTCGACAGGGAACACTGAAGCTTTCTTT
CASSFSTGNTEAFF
>NA|TRBJ2-1|TRBV29-1|NA
TGCAGCGTTGAAAAAAACAGTCCCTACAATGAGCAGTTCTTC
CSVEKNSPYNEQFF
>NA|TRBJ1-2|TRBV7-9|NA
TGTGCCAGCAGCCTGGACACGCCGGGCTACACCTTC
CASSLDTPGYTF
>few|TRBJ1-1|TRBV7-9|TRBD1
TGTGCCAGCAGGCAGAAGGGGGCCAGGAACACTGAAGCTTTCTTT
CASRQKGARNTEAFF
>NA|TRBJ2-1|TRBV7-2|NA
TGTGCCAGCAGCTTAGAGGAGGGAGGAACCTACAATGAGCAGTTCTTC
CASSLEEGGTYNEQFF
>few|TRBJ1-1|TRBV28|NA
TGTGCCAGCTGGACACCCACCCGGACGGTAGGGACTGAAGCTTTCTTT
CASWTPTRTVGTEAFF
>few|TRBJ2-5|TRBV19|NA
TGTGCCAGTAGTCCGCAGGGTTTTAAGACCCAGTACTTC
CASSPQGFKTQYF
>NA|TRBJ2-7|TRBV15|TRBD2
TGTGCCACCAGCAGAGAGGGAGGGAGCCACGAGCAGTACTTC
CATSREGGSHEQYF
>NA|TRBJ1-5|TRBV30|NA
TGTGCCTGGAGTGTCGGTGAGAATCAGCCCCAGCATTTT
CAWSVGENQPQHF
>once|TRBJ2-5|TRBV19|NA
TGTGCCAGTAGTCCACAGGGAAAAGAGACCCAGTACTTC
CASSPQGKETQYF
>NA|TRBJ1-2|TRBV30|NA
TGTGCCTGGAGTCCGAAGGGGGGGTACTATGGCTACACCTTC
CAWSPKGGYYGYTF
>few|TRBJ2-2|TRBV9|TRBD1
TGTGCCAGCAGCCCCCTGGGACAGTACACCGGGGAGCTGTTTTTT
CASSPLGQYTGELFF
>NA|TRBJ2-7|TRBV30|NA
TGTGCCTGGAGTGTACGGGGGTACGAGCAGTACTTC
CAWSVRGYEQYF
>few|TRBJ2-6|TRBV18|NA
TGTGCCAGCTCACTGGCCTCTGGGGCCAACGTCCTGACTTTC
CASSLASGANVLTF
>NA|TRBJ2-4|TRBV2|NA
TGTGCCAGCAAGTTTGTTGGTGACAGTCAGTACTTC
CASKFVGDSQYF